Below are 17 T cell receptor beta chains sequenced from a single sample in a study of identifying expanded T cells in peripheral blood. The method was immunoSEQ multiplex PCR; TCRdb's version includes in-frame clones alone and lacks a portion of them. The sample includes about 81,000 clones, roughly 84% of them seen just once. Sequencing input: blood. Every receptor here comes from a person aged 18 to 75 in good health.

This clone was detected only once. This rearrangement joins TRBV9 to TRBJ2-7; TRBD2 aligns across 8 bases. This CDR3 is 16 amino acids long. J gave up 4 bases and V 4 bases, and 13 bases lay outside the gene matches. Per germline, CDR1 SGDLS and CDR2 YYNGEE. The chain's CDR3 is CASSPRGTGGLYEQYF. In nucleotides, the CDR3 is TGTGCCAGCAGCCCTCGTGGAACGGGAGGGCTTTACGAGCAGTACTTC.

The chain recombines TRBV5-1 with TRBJ1-2; perhaps TRBD1 as D (5 bases). There are 14 residues in the CDR3. In germline, CDR1 is SGHRS, CDR2 YFSETQ. With 6 bases removed from V and 4 bases from J, the gap between germline ends came to 16 bases. The chain's CDR3 is CASNSQPGAYGYTF. The CDR3 DNA follows: TGCGCCAGCAATTCCCAACCCGGGGCCTATGGCTACACCTTC.

The chain employs TRBV19 and TRBJ2-7, with TRBD1 matching 9 bases. CDR1 and CDR2 from the germline V gene are LNHDA and SQIVND (reference sequence). The CDR3 covers 15 residues. J was trimmed by 3 bases and V by 5 bases; bases with no gene match: 8. CDR3 amino acids: CASSFSGTGIYEQYF. Written as DNA, the CDR3 is TGTGCCAGTAGTTTTTCCGGGACAGGGATCTACGAGCAGTACTTC.

V gene TRBV27 combines with J gene TRBJ2-3; 9 bases are a match to TRBD2. This CDR3 region has 17 residues. The V gene's germline CDR1 is MNHEY and CDR2 SMNVEV (reference sequence). V lost 5 bases, J lost 2 bases, and 11 bases stayed unmatched. For the CDR3, the DNA is TGTGCCAGCAGTCCAACTCCGGGACTAGCTTTCACAGATACGCAGTATTTT. This translates into CASSPTPGLAFTDTQYF.

The gene calls are TRBV4-1 and TRBJ2-3; D may be TRBD2 (6 bases). Germline V lookup: CDR1 MGHRA, CDR2 YSYEKL. There are 17 residues in the CDR3. Trimming stripped 0 bases from V and 4 bases from J, with 17 bases between. The CDR3 region is CASSQDRGGDLADTQYF. CDR3 coding DNA: TGCGCCAGCAGCCAAGATCGAGGAGGGGACCTCGCAGATACGCAGTATTTT.

This clone occurred a few times. The chain joins TRBV15 to TRBJ2-5; TRBD2 might be the D (5 bases). Germline V gene data show CDR1 as LNHNV and CDR2 as YYDKDF (reference sequence). This CDR3 has 14 amino acids. The V end lost 0 bases, the J end lost 7 bases, and 12 bases lay between the germline ends. CDR3 residues: CATSRDRASGTQYF. The CDR3 bases are TGTGCCACCAGCAGAGATCGGGCGAGCGGGACCCAGTACTTC.

A remark on this clone: Relative to the germline gene, one junction end is altered; a read error may explain this. The rearrangement uses TRBV7-9 and TRBJ2-4, with unresolved D. Per the germline V gene, CDR1 is SEHNR and CDR2 is FQNEAQ (reference sequence). This CDR3 contains 17 residues. The CDR3 sequence: CASSLATAWPTKNIQHF. The CDR3, as DNA: TGTGCCAGCAGCTTAGCCACAGCATGGCCAACCAAAAACATTCAGCACTTC. Together with reference TRBV7-9 and TRBJ2-4, the CDR3 gives the full variable domain: DTGVSQNPRHKITKRGQNVTFRCDPISEHNRLYWYRQTLGQGPEFLTYFQNEAQLEKSRLLSDRFSAERPKGSFSTLEIQRTEQGDSAMYLCASSLATAWPTKNIQHFGAGTRLSVL.

The chain recombines TRBV6-5 with TRBJ2-7; 11 positions match TRBD2. The J segment lost 7 bases and the V segment lost 7 bases, leaving 6 bases of the junction unmatched. The germline V gene encodes CDR1 MNHEY and CDR2 SVGAGI. The CDR3 is made up of 13 amino acids. The CDR3 DNA reads as TGTGCCAGCAAACTAGCGGGAGCACAAGAGCAGTACTTC. It encodes CASKLAGAQEQYF.

V usage is TRBV6-5 and J usage is TRBJ2-7, with TRBD1 matching 7 bases. There are 15 residues in the CDR3. Germline V gene sequence: CDR1 MNHEY, CDR2 SVGAGI. The J segment lost 6 bases and the V segment lost 4 bases, leaving 12 bases of the junction unmatched. CDR3 loop: CASSSGDRPLSEQYF. The CDR3 coding sequence is TGTGCCAGCAGTTCCGGGGACAGACCCTTGTCCGAGCAGTACTTC.

The V and J genes are TRBV19 and TRBJ2-2; D remains unclear. The CDR3 runs to 13 residues. Germline CDR1 and CDR2: LNHDA and SQIVND (reference sequence). V was cut by 7 bases and J by 9 bases, with 15 bases left in between. The DNA for the CDR3 is TGTGCCAGTACGGCGTCCACCAGCAGGGAGCTGTTTTTT. As protein: CASTASTSRELFF.

The rearrangement uses TRBV28 and TRBJ2-3; D may be TRBD1 or TRBD2 (6 bases each). The CDR3 has 14 residues. Trimming shortened V by 6 bases and J by 4 bases, and 14 bases separated the two germline ends. Germline assignment: CDR1 MDHEN and CDR2 SYDVKM. In nucleotides, the CDR3 is TGTGCCAGCAGGCCTGGGGGGCGGGCAGATACGCAGTATTTT. Protein product: CASRPGGRADTQYF. Full variable domain (outside the CDR3, taken from reference TRBV28 and TRBJ2-3): DVKVTQSSRYLVKRTGEKVFLECVQDMDHENMFWYRQDPGLGLRLIYFSYDVKMKEKGDIPEGYSVSREKKERFSLILESASTNQTSMYLCASRPGGRADTQYFGPGTRLTVL.

The chain recombines TRBV18 with TRBJ2-7, with D possibly TRBD2 on 6 matching bases. The CDR3 runs 14 residues. Germline CDR1 KGHSH, CDR2 LQKENI. The V and J ends lost 0 bases and 6 bases respectively, with 12 bases between them. The DNA of the CDR3 is TGTGCCAGCTCACCACCGGGGGGAGGCGTCGAGCAGTACTTC. Encoded protein: CASSPPGGGVEQYF.

The rearrangement uses TRBV7-2 and TRBJ2-7; 7 bases map to TRBD1. Germline V gene lookup returns CDR1 SGHTA and CDR2 FQGNSA. CDR3 length equals 19 residues. V shed 7 bases, J shed 5 bases, and the junction held 26 bases outside the gene matches. The CDR3 loop is CASTPPWTGPESGVDEQYF. The CDR3 DNA reads TGTGCCAGCACCCCCCCCTGGACAGGTCCAGAGTCAGGGGTGGACGAGCAGTACTTC. Together with reference TRBV7-2 and TRBJ2-7, the CDR3 gives the full variable domain: GAGVSQSPSNKVTEKGKDVELRCDPISGHTALYWYRQSLGQGLEFLIYFQGNSAPDKSGLPSDRFSAERTGGSVSTLTIQRTQQEDSAVYLCASTPPWTGPESGVDEQYFGPGTRLTVT.

Only one count was recorded for this clone. The chain recombines TRBV6-1 with TRBJ2-3; TRBD2 is a possible D gene (6 bases). V lost 2 bases and J 3 bases, leaving 12 bases between the germline ends. This CDR3 contains 15 residues. Per germline, CDR1 MNHNS and CDR2 SASEGT. DNA for the CDR3: TGTGCCAGCAGTGAAAGTCGGGAGCGGACAGATACGCAGTATTTT. Residues: CASSESRERTDTQYF.

This clone showed up just a few times. V is TRBV19 and J is TRBJ2-1, with a weak D call TRBD1 (5 bases). Germline CDR1 reads LNHDA; CDR2 reads SQIVND (reference sequence). Trimming cost V 5 bases and J 6 bases, with 14 bases left between them. This CDR3 is built from 14 residues. This CDR3 is CASSGQGRANEQFF. CDR3 sequence (DNA): TGTGCCAGTAGTGGCCAGGGAAGGGCCAATGAGCAGTTCTTC. The whole variable domain, remainder taken from reference TRBV19 and TRBJ2-1, is DGGITQSPKYLFRKEGQNVTLSCEQNLNHDAMYWYRQDPGQGLRLIYYSQIVNDFQKGDIAEGYSVSREKKESFPLTVTSAQKNPTAFYLCASSGQGRANEQFFGPGTRLTVL.

The chain joins TRBV10-3 to TRBJ2-2; 8 bases agree with TRBD2. This CDR3 comprises 16 residues. Germline CDR1 ENHRY, CDR2 SYGVKD. V lost 0 bases, J lost 7 bases, and 7 bases stayed unmatched. CDR3 in amino acids: CAISESQRESFGELFF. The CDR3 coding sequence is TGTGCCATCAGTGAGTCCCAGCGGGAGAGTTTCGGGGAGCTGTTTTTT.

This rearrangement joins TRBV28 to TRBJ2-1; the match to TRBD2 covers 12 bases. From germline, CDR1 is MDHEN and CDR2 SYDVKM. After removal of 7 bases from V and 4 bases from J, the junction contained 8 bases not matched to a gene. The CDR3 has 16 residues. In DNA, the CDR3 is TGTGCCAGCACGGATTCTAGCGGGAGGGGTTACAATGAGCAGTTCTTC. This sequence encodes CASTDSSGRGYNEQFF.